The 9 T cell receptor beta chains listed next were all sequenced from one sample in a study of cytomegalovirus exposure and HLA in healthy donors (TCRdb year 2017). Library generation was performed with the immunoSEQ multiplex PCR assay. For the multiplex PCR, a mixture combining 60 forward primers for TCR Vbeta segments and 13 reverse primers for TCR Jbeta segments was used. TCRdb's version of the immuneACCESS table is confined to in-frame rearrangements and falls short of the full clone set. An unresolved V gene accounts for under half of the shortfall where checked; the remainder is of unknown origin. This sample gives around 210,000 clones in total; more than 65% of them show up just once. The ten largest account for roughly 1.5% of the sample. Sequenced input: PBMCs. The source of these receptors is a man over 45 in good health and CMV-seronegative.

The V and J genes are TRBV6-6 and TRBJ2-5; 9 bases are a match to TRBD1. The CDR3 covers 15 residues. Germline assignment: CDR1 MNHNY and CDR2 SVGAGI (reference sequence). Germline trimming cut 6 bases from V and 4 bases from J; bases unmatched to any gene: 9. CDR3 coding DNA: TGTGCCAGCAGGTCCGGACAGGGGTATGCAGAGACCCAGTACTTC. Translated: CASRSGQGYAETQYF.

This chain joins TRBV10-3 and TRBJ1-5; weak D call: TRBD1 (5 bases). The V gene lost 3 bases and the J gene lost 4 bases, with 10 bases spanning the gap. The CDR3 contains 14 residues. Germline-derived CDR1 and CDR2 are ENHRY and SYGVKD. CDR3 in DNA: TGTGCCATCAGTGATCCGGAGGGGAATCAGCCCCAGCATTTT. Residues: CAISDPEGNQPQHF.

CDR3 DNA sequence: TGCGCCAGCAGCTTTTCATCCGGGACAGGGACCTACGAGCAGTACTTC. It yields the protein CASSFSSGTGTYEQYF. The rearrangement uses TRBV5-1 and TRBJ2-7, with 9 bases fitting TRBD1. Looked up from germline, CDR1 is SGHRS and CDR2 is YFSETQ. V lost 2 bases and J lost 2; bases outside the gene matches: 8. This CDR3 spans 16 amino acids.

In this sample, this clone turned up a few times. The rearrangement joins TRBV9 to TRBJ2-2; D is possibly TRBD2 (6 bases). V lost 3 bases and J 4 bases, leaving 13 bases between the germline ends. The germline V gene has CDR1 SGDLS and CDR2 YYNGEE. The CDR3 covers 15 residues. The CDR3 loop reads CASSGLGGPTGELFF. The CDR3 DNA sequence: TGTGCCAGCAGCGGGCTCGGAGGGCCCACCGGGGAGCTGTTTTTT.

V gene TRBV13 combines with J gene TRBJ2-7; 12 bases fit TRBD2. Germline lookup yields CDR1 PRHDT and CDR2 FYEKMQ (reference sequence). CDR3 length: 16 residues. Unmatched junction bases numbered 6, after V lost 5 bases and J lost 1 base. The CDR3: CASSLTGTSGSYEQYF. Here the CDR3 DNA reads TGTGCCAGCAGCCTGACCGGGACTAGCGGGTCCTACGAGCAGTACTTC.

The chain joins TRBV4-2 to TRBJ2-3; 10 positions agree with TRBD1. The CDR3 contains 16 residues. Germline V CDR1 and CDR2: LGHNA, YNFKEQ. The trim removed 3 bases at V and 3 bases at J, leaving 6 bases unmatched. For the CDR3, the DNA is TGTGCCAGCAGCCAGGTTGACAGGGGGCCTACAGATACGCAGTATTTT. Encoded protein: CASSQVDRGPTDTQYF.

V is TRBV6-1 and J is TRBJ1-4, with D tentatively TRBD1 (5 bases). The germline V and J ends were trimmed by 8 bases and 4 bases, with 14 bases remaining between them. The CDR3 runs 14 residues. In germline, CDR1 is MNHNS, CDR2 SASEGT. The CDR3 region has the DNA TGTGCCAGCGGGGGGACTCTTGTTAATGAAAAACTGTTTTTT. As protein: CASGGTLVNEKLFF.

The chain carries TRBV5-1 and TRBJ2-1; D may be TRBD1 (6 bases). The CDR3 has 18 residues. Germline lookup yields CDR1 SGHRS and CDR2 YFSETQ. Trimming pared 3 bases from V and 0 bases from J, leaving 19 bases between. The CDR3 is CASSWGREGGSSYNEQFF. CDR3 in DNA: TGCGCCAGCAGCTGGGGGCGTGAAGGTGGGAGCTCCTACAATGAGCAGTTCTTC.

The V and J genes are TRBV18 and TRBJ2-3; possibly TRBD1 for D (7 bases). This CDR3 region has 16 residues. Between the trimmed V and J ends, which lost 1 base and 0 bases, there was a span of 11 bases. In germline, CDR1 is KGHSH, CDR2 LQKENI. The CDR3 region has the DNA TGTGCCAGCTCACCACTACAGGGGACTAGCACAGATACGCAGTATTTT. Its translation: CASSPLQGTSTDTQYF. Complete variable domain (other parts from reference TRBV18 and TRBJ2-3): NAGVMQNPRHLVRRRGQEARLRCSPMKGHSHVYWYRQLPEEGLKFMVYLQKENIIDESGMPKERFSAEFPKEGPSILRIQQVVRGDSAAYFCASSPLQGTSTDTQYFGPGTRLTVL.